This TCR beta chain was captured in a study of CD8 T cells in ankylosing spondylitis. The CDR3 is 13 residues long. The junction had 1 base not matched to a gene; V was cut back by 2 bases and J by 4 bases. Per germline, CDR1 SGDLS and CDR2 YYNGEE. This clonotype was counted at least ten times. TCRdb reprocessed the 5' RACE reads with MiXCR, giving one entry per CDR3 protein. The profile shows 40,000 to 50,000 distinct CDR3 sequences, more than 3% of them singletons. The sample consisted of blood, either unsorted or a sorted T cell fraction (not recorded which). The chain carries TRBV9 and TRBJ1-1; 8 bases are a match to TRBD1. This receptor was identified in a female donor with ankylosing spondylitis or in good health (not recorded which). CDR3 in DNA: TGTGCCAGCAGCGTGACAGGGGCCACTGAAGCTTTCTTT. Protein sequence: CASSVTGATEAFF.